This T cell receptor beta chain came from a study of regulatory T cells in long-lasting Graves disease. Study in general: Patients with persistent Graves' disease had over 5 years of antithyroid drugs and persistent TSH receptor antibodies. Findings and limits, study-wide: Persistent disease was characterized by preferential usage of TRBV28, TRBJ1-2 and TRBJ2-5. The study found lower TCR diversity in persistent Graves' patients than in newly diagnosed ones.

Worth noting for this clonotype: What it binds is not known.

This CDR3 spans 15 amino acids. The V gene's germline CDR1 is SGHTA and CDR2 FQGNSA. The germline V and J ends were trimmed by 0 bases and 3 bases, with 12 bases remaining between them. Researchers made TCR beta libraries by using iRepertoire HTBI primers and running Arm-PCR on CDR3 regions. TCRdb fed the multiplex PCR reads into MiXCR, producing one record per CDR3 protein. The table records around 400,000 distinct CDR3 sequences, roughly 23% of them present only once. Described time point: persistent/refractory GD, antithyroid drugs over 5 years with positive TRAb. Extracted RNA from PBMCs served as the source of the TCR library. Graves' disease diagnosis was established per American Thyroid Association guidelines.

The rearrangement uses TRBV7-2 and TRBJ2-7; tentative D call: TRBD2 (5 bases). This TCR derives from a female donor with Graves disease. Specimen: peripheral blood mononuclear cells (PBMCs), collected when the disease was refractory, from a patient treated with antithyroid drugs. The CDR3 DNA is TGTGCCAGCAGCTTAGCAGCGGAGAATTACTACGAGCAGTACTTC. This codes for CASSLAAENYYEQYF.